Below are 32 T cell receptor beta chains sequenced from a single sample in a study of cytotoxic CD8 clonotypes in ibrutinib-treated CLL. The data were produced by immunoSEQ multiplex PCR, yet TCRdb's version contains in-frame clones alone and is incomplete. The top ten clones hold approximately 10% of a sample with some 200,000 clones, approximately 79% of them seen once. The source material was PBMCs, sampled after 12 months of ibrutinib treatment. These receptors were taken from a human donor with chronic lymphocytic leukemia.

The rearrangement links TRBV25-1 to TRBJ2-1; D uncertain. The CDR3 has 16 residues. Trimming removed 1 base at V and 4 bases at J, with 14 bases between. Germline V CDR1 and CDR2: MGHDK, SYGVNS. This CDR3 reads CASSEFGGDRYNEQFF. The CDR3 region has the DNA TGTGCCAGCAGTGAATTCGGCGGAGACCGTTACAATGAGCAGTTCTTC.

The chain couples TRBV5-1 to TRBJ2-1, with 8 bases aligning to TRBD1. CDR3 length: 16 amino acids. Germline trimming cut 4 bases from V and 6 bases from J; bases unmatched to any gene: 12. CDR1 and CDR2 from the germline V gene are SGHRS and YFSETQ. Here the CDR3 DNA reads TGCGCCAGCAGCACTTCGACAGGGGATATCGGCAATGAGCAGTTCTTC. It is translated as CASSTSTGDIGNEQFF.

This chain links TRBV19 with TRBJ1-5; D unclear. V dropped 3 bases and J dropped 0 bases, with 9 bases sitting between them. CDR1 LNHDA and CDR2 SQIVND come from the germline V gene (reference sequence). This CDR3 region has 15 residues. DNA for the CDR3: TGTGCCAGTAGTATCTACGGATATAGCAATCAGCCCCAGCATTTT. Translating it yields CASSIYGYSNQPQHF.

A single count supports this clone. This chain joins TRBV28 and TRBJ2-3, with 7 bases aligning to TRBD2. Germline assignment: CDR1 MDHEN and CDR2 SYDVKM. J gave up 2 bases and V 1 base, and 12 bases lay outside the gene matches. CDR3 length: 18 amino acids. The CDR3 loop is CASSLFPRASGHTDTQYF. The CDR3 DNA follows: TGTGCCAGCAGTTTATTTCCGAGGGCTAGCGGCCACACAGATACGCAGTATTTT.

This rearrangement joins TRBV14 to TRBJ1-4; 9 bases agree with TRBD1. V lost 4 bases to trimming and J lost 4 bases; unmatched junction nucleotides: 16. The length of the CDR3 is 19 residues. The V gene's germline CDR1 is SGHDN and CDR2 FVKESK. The DNA of the CDR3 is TGTGCCAGCAGCCCTTCCCGCACAGGGGGCACAATTCGTAATGAAAAACTGTTTTTT. Translated: CASSPSRTGGTIRNEKLFF.

The chain has TRBV5-1 and TRBJ2-1, with TRBD2 as a possible D gene (6 bases). Germline lookup yields CDR1 SGHRS and CDR2 YFSETQ. V shed 1 base and J shed 5 bases, with 16 bases lying between them. The CDR3 contains 16 residues. Here the CDR3 DNA reads TGCGCCAGCAGCTTGCCTTTGGGGACTGTAGACAATGAGCAGTTCTTC. It yields the protein CASSLPLGTVDNEQFF.

This chain connects TRBV7-2 to TRBJ2-1, with a possible D match to TRBD1 (6 bases). The length of the CDR3 is 13 residues. The V end lost 5 bases, the J end lost 5 bases, and 10 bases lay between the germline ends. The V gene's germline CDR1 is SGHTA and CDR2 FQGNSA. CDR3 DNA: TGTGCCAGCAGCCGGGCAGGGGACAATGAGCAGTTCTTC. Amino acid sequence: CASSRAGDNEQFF.

The V gene is TRBV7-2, the J gene TRBJ1-1, with 9 nucleotides matching TRBD1. The CDR3 runs 14 residues. Germline CDR1 and CDR2: SGHTA and FQGNSA. The V segment lost 5 bases and the J segment 2 bases; nucleotides outside the gene matches: 3. Here the CDR3 DNA reads TGTGCCAGCAGCCCGACAGGGGGTAACACTGAAGCTTTCTTT. Translating gives CASSPTGGNTEAFF.

The rearrangement links TRBV5-1 to TRBJ2-1, with 14 bases aligning to TRBD2. The ends lost 4 bases at V and 2 bases at J; junction bases unmatched: 14. This CDR3 has 20 amino acids. Germline-derived CDR1 and CDR2 are SGHRS and YFSETQ. The CDR3 loop reads CASSLLPGLAGVVPYNEQFF. The CDR3 bases are TGCGCCAGCAGCCTGCTACCGGGACTAGCGGGAGTTGTGCCCTACAATGAGCAGTTCTTC.

This clone was observed a handful of times. CDR3 loop: CASSWGSTEAFF. The CDR3 DNA reads as TGTGCCAGCAGTTGGGGGAGCACTGAAGCTTTCTTT. J is TRBJ1-1 and V is TRBV6-1, with D maybe TRBD1 (5 bases). Trimming pared 5 bases from V and 4 bases from J, leaving 8 bases between. The CDR3 runs to 12 residues. CDR1 is MNHNS, CDR2 SASEGT, per germline.

The chain combines TRBV13 with TRBJ2-2; 8 nucleotides align to TRBD2. The germline V gene encodes CDR1 PRHDT and CDR2 FYEKMQ (reference sequence). The length of the CDR3 is 16 residues. The V segment lost 2 bases and the J segment 8 bases; nucleotides outside the gene matches: 10. The CDR3 loop is CASSLYGRATTGELFF. The CDR3, as DNA: TGTGCCAGCAGCTTATACGGGAGGGCCACAACTGGGGAGCTGTTTTTT.

The rearrangement uses TRBV7-9 and TRBJ2-7; D perhaps matches TRBD2 (5 bases). The CDR3 runs 14 residues. Trimming removed 3 bases from V and 5 bases from J, with 14 bases in between. Germline values: CDR1 SEHNR, CDR2 FQNEAQ (reference sequence). CDR3 sequence reads: CASSLDSTLDEQYF. The DNA of the CDR3 is TGTGCCAGCAGCTTGGACTCTACCCTCGACGAGCAGTACTTC.

The chain recombines TRBV2 with TRBJ1-1; D unclear. This CDR3 comprises 13 residues. CDR1 is SNHLY and CDR2 is FYNNEI in the germline V gene. The ends were cut back, 6 bases at V and 8 bases at J, with 16 bases in the middle. In nucleotides, the CDR3 is TGTGCCAGCAGACCCCCTCGTGGAGGGGAAGCTTTCTTT. Translating gives CASRPPRGGEAFF.

This clone has more than one count but fewer than ten. The chain is built from TRBV19 and TRBJ1-2; D gene ambiguous. Looked up from germline, CDR1 is LNHDA and CDR2 is SQIVND (reference sequence). The CDR3 covers 13 residues. Trimming shortened V by 7 bases and J by 3 bases, and 12 bases separated the two germline ends. The CDR3 sequence: CASTTTAYYGYTF. CDR3 DNA sequence: TGTGCCAGTACCACCACAGCCTACTATGGCTACACCTTC.

The rearrangement uses TRBV9 and TRBJ2-1; D is undetermined. This CDR3 contains 14 residues. Between the trimmed V and J ends, which lost 3 bases and 2 bases, there was a span of 9 bases. From germline, CDR1 is SGDLS and CDR2 YYNGEE. In DNA, the CDR3 is TGTGCCAGCAGCGCCCGGCCTACCTACAATGAGCAGTTCTTC. This sequence encodes CASSARPTYNEQFF.

The CDR3 loop is CASSLQRGPGHPYSPLHF. The CDR3 DNA reads TGTGCCAGCAGCCTACAACGGGGCCCGGGACACCCTTATTCACCCCTCCACTTT. This chain links TRBV5-4 with TRBJ1-6, with a possible D match to TRBD1 (6 bases). Germline lookup yields CDR1 SGHNT and CDR2 YYREEE (reference sequence). V gave up 4 bases and J gave up 8 bases, with 25 bases separating them. There are 18 residues in the CDR3.

Only one count was recorded for this clone. J is TRBJ2-7 and V is TRBV7-6, with 9 bases identical to TRBD1. V lost 4 bases and J lost 1; bases outside the gene matches: 5. The V gene's germline CDR1 is SGHVS and CDR2 FNYEAQ. The CDR3 spans 15 residues. The CDR3 region has the DNA TGTGCCAGCAGCTCCGGGACAGGGAGGTCCTACGAGCAGTACTTC. Residues: CASSSGTGRSYEQYF.

V usage is TRBV18 and J usage is TRBJ2-7, with 8 bases aligning to TRBD1. J was trimmed by 3 bases and V by 6 bases; bases with no gene match: 10. Germline CDR1 and CDR2: KGHSH and LQKENI. This CDR3 has 15 amino acids. In nucleotides, the CDR3 is TGTGCCAGCTCTCGCCCAGGGGGCAAAGTCTACGAGCAGTACTTC. This translates into CASSRPGGKVYEQYF.

The genes are TRBV19 and TRBJ2-7; 10 bases are shared with TRBD2. J lost 2 bases, V lost 1 base, and 8 bases had no gene match. Per germline, CDR1 LNHDA and CDR2 SQIVND (reference sequence). The CDR3 covers 17 residues. The CDR3 region is CASSIGGLAGGTYEQYF. DNA of the CDR3: TGTGCCAGTAGTATAGGTGGGTTAGCGGGAGGTACCTACGAGCAGTACTTC.

The J gene is TRBJ2-7, the V gene TRBV15; D tentatively reads TRBD1 or TRBD2 (6 bases each). Trimming shortened V by 5 bases and J by 3 bases, and 11 bases separated the two germline ends. Looked up from germline, CDR1 is LNHNV and CDR2 is YYDKDF (reference sequence). This CDR3 contains 13 residues. The DNA of the CDR3 is TGTGCCACCAGCGCGGGACACAACTACGAGCAGTACTTC. Its protein is CATSAGHNYEQYF.

The chain uses TRBV5-1 and TRBJ2-1, with 10 bases that match TRBD2. The CDR3 runs to 14 residues. In germline, CDR1 is SGHRS, CDR2 YFSETQ. V lost 0 bases, J lost 9 bases, and 3 bases stayed unmatched. In DNA form, the CDR3 reads TGCGCCAGCAGCTTGGCTAGCGGGAGTTTTGAGCAGTTCTTC. This sequence encodes CASSLASGSFEQFF.

This rearrangement joins TRBV5-1 to TRBJ2-2, with TRBD1 matching over 9 bases. This CDR3 spans 16 amino acids. J lost 3 bases, V lost 5 bases, and 8 bases had no gene match. Germline-derived CDR1 and CDR2 are SGHRS and YFSETQ. Here the CDR3 reads CASSPTGGKDTGELFF. Here the CDR3 DNA reads TGCGCCAGCAGTCCAACAGGGGGCAAGGACACCGGGGAGCTGTTTTTT.

V is TRBV11-2 and J is TRBJ1-2; possibly TRBD1 for D (5 bases). The CDR3 loop spans 14 amino acids. With 5 bases removed from V and 4 bases from J, the gap between germline ends came to 14 bases. Germline V gene sequence: CDR1 SGHAT, CDR2 FQNNGV. CDR3 protein: CASSRATESYGYTF. In DNA, the CDR3 is TGTGCCAGCAGCCGCGCGACAGAGAGCTATGGCTACACCTTC.

This clone was counted once. The V and J genes are TRBV6-5 and TRBJ2-7; the D gene is possibly TRBD2 (6 bases). Germline assignment: CDR1 MNHEY and CDR2 SVGAGI. The length of the CDR3 is 14 residues. Trimming shortened V by 4 bases and J by 7 bases, and 17 bases separated the two germline ends. The CDR3 bases are TGTGCCAGCAGTTTTCCCGGGACTTCGGGTGAGCAGTACTTC. Amino acid sequence: CASSFPGTSGEQYF.

This chain links TRBV28 with TRBJ1-2; 8 bases match TRBD1. V gave up 1 base and J gave up 8 bases; unmatched junction bases: 9. There are 15 residues in the CDR3. Germline CDR1 reads MDHEN; CDR2 reads SYDVKM. CDR3 sequence: CASSLFLGQGRGYTF. For the CDR3, the DNA is TGTGCCAGCAGTTTATTCTTAGGACAGGGAAGGGGCTACACCTTC.

This clone was recorded many times. This chain links TRBV25-1 with TRBJ1-5; D ambiguous. V lost 2 bases, J lost 8 bases, and 10 bases lay in between. In germline, CDR1 is MGHDK, CDR2 SYGVNS. The CDR3 extends over 13 amino acids. The CDR3 nucleotides read TGTGCCAGCAGTGAAGGAGCAACTGAGCCCCAGCATTTT. Its protein product is CASSEGATEPQHF.

This clone appeared once. The genes are TRBV11-3 and TRBJ2-1, with a weak D call TRBD1 (6 bases). Germline V gene sequence: CDR1 SGHNT, CDR2 YENEEA. This CDR3 comprises 13 residues. V lost 5 bases, J lost 9 bases, and 14 bases lay in between. The CDR3 loop is CASSGPQGPEQFF. CDR3 DNA: TGTGCCAGCAGCGGGCCACAGGGACCTGAGCAGTTCTTC.

The CDR3 nucleotides read TGTGCCAGCAGCTTGGCTTCGACAACCCACTATGGCTACACCTTC. Translating gives CASSLASTTHYGYTF. The chain links TRBV5-4 to TRBJ1-2; the D is unclear. The CDR3 covers 15 residues. The germline CDR1 and CDR2 sequences are SGHNT and YYREEE (reference sequence). Trimming pared 0 bases from V and 3 bases from J, leaving 12 bases between.

For this clone: Within the sample, other DNA sequences also encode this same CDR3. This sequence joins TRBV4-2 and TRBJ2-1; TRBD2 agrees at 9 bases. With V trimmed by 4 bases and J by 5 bases, 6 bases remained unmatched. The CDR3 totals 15 residues. Germline V gene lookup returns CDR1 LGHNA and CDR2 YNFKEQ. The DNA for the CDR3 is TGTGCCAGCAGCCCATTAGCGGGGGCCAACAATGAGCAGTTCTTC. Translating it yields CASSPLAGANNEQFF.

Worth noting for this clone: Compared with germline, one end of the junction differs, possibly owing to a read error. The chain recombines TRBV30 with TRBJ1-2, with TRBD1 identical over 8 bases. Germline lookup yields CDR1 GTSNPN and CDR2 SVGIG (reference sequence). The CDR3 consists of 11 residues. CDR3 sequence reads: CAWSVGQGPIF. CDR3 nucleotides: TGTGCCTGGAGTGTAGGACAGGGCCCCATCTTC.

The chain links TRBV29-1 to TRBJ2-7, with 7 nucleotides matching TRBD1. The CDR3 is 13 amino acids. V dropped 2 bases and J dropped 4; count of bases not matched to a gene: 5. Germline V gives CDR1 SQVTM, CDR2 ANQGSEA. The CDR3 sequence: CSVEWDSSYEQYF. CDR3 DNA sequence: TGCAGCGTTGAATGGGACAGCTCATACGAGCAGTACTTC.

The V and J genes are TRBV4-1 and TRBJ2-7; the match to TRBD1 covers 10 bases. Trimming at V came to 4 bases and at J to 4 bases, leaving 7 bases not matched to a gene. The germline gives CDR1 MGHRA, CDR2 YSYEKL. This CDR3 region has 15 residues. The DNA of the CDR3 is TGCGCCAGCAGCCCCCTTCGACAGGGGGCTTACGAGCAGTACTTC. Amino acids: CASSPLRQGAYEQYF.